This T cell receptor (beta chain) was documented in a study of identical twins. Whole-study results and caveats: The presence of invariant MAIT and iNKT cells could partly confound analyses of zero-insertion sequences. Abundant beta clonotypes from cord blood had fewer insertions, unlike memory repertoires, which showed none.

V lost 4 bases, J lost 3 bases, and 16 bases lay in between. Germline CDR1 is MRHNA and CDR2 is SNTAGT. This CDR3 contains 16 residues. Template switching introduced a universal primer site, and the cDNA bore unique molecular identifiers. TCRdb independently ran MiXCR on the 5' RACE reads; one entry per CDR3 protein. The repertoire consists of some 500,000 distinct CDR3 sequences, with over 8.5% occurring once and the leading ten covering roughly 3%. This clonotype has a single count. Antigen specificity is unknown. These data also featured in a second study, about yellow fever vaccine responses in identical twins.

The sequencing sample was made of PBMCs. This clonotype was sampled from a woman in her late teens or twenties in good health. J is TRBJ2-1 and V is TRBV6-4; possible D gene TRBD2, 6 bases. CDR3 loop: CASSAWDSGLYNEQFF. In nucleotides, the CDR3 is TGTGCCAGCAGTGCTTGGGATAGCGGTCTCTACAATGAGCAGTTCTTC.